This TCR beta chain appears in the sequencing data of a study of T cell repertoires in aging, cancer and after chemotherapy. About the study: Paired samples before and after chemotherapy came from glioblastoma patients receiving temozolomide-based therapy.

This CDR3 is 15 amino acids long. V was pared by 5 bases and J by 3 bases, with 16 bases between. Concerning this clonotype itself: Its matching antigen is unknown. Just one base apart from a much larger clone, this may be a read error.

Overall study findings and caveats: Age-matched healthy donors had significantly more diverse, less clonal blood TCR repertoires than untreated cancer patients.

Amplification of TCR beta used genomic DNA extracted from peripheral blood. TRB rearrangements spanning V, D and J were amplified using mixed TRB-A/B primers. TCRdb used MiXCR to reprocess the multiplex PCR reads, holding one entry per CDR3 protein. The sample has about 5,600 distinct CDR3 sequences; 25% to 30% are singletons. The J gene is TRBJ1-2, the V gene TRBV12-3 or TRBV12-4, with a possible D match to TRBD1 (5 bases). The TCR was taken from a human donor with a solid tumor. What was sequenced was blood. The CDR3: CASSESGGGYYGYTF. The CDR3 DNA reads TGTGCCAGCAGTGAATCGGGCGGGGGTTACTATGGCTACACCTTC.